This entry concerns a single T cell receptor (beta chain). Its antigen is not identified. Produced via immunoSEQ multiplex PCR; TCRdb's table is partial and in-frame only. The sample has some 140,000 clones; over 85% are singletons. Trimming stripped 0 bases from V and 8 bases from J, with 17 bases between. Germline V gene sequence: CDR1 SGHDT, CDR2 YYEEEE. CDR3 size: 15 residues. The data were obtained in a study of T cell responses to AZD1222 COVID-19 vaccine. Broader study findings: Spike-wide vaccine-associated CD4 TCRs dominated at 160-218 and 743-854. Donors were chiefly white British, with a greater number of females, and clonal diversity was perhaps underestimated.

This specimen consisted of peripheral blood, obtained 28 days after the second AZD1222 dose. The sequence derives from an adult who received the AZD1222 COVID-19 vaccine. The chain recombines TRBV5-6 with TRBJ1-1, with TRBD1 as a possible D gene (5 bases). The CDR3 reads CASSLEHRGSQEAFF. As DNA, the CDR3 is TGTGCCAGCAGCTTGGAGCATCGGGGGAGCCAGGAAGCTTTCTTT.